This TCR beta chain appears in the sequencing data of a study of cytomegalovirus exposure and HLA in healthy donors. Study-wide results and limits: In most subjects, TCR beta sequences reportedly gave accurate predictions of HLA-A and HLA-B alleles.

In the case of this clone: Its antigen is still unknown.

The CDR3 is 16 amino acids. V was pared by 0 bases and J by 5 bases, with 7 bases of the junction left unmatched. From germline, CDR1 is SGHAT and CDR2 FQNNGV. This PCR relied on a set of 60 Vbeta primers and 13 Jbeta primers. Produced via immunoSEQ multiplex PCR; TCRdb's table is partial and in-frame only. The data hold about 120,000 clones, with about 78% observed a single time. The source of this sequence is a woman between 25 and 40 years old in good health and CMV-seropositive. Sequenced input: PBMCs. The gene calls are TRBV11-2 and TRBJ2-5; 9 nucleotides agree with TRBD2. The CDR3, as DNA: TGTGCCAGCAGCTTAGATCAGGGCGGGGGGGTCGAGACCCAGTACTTC. Translating it yields CASSLDQGGGVETQYF.